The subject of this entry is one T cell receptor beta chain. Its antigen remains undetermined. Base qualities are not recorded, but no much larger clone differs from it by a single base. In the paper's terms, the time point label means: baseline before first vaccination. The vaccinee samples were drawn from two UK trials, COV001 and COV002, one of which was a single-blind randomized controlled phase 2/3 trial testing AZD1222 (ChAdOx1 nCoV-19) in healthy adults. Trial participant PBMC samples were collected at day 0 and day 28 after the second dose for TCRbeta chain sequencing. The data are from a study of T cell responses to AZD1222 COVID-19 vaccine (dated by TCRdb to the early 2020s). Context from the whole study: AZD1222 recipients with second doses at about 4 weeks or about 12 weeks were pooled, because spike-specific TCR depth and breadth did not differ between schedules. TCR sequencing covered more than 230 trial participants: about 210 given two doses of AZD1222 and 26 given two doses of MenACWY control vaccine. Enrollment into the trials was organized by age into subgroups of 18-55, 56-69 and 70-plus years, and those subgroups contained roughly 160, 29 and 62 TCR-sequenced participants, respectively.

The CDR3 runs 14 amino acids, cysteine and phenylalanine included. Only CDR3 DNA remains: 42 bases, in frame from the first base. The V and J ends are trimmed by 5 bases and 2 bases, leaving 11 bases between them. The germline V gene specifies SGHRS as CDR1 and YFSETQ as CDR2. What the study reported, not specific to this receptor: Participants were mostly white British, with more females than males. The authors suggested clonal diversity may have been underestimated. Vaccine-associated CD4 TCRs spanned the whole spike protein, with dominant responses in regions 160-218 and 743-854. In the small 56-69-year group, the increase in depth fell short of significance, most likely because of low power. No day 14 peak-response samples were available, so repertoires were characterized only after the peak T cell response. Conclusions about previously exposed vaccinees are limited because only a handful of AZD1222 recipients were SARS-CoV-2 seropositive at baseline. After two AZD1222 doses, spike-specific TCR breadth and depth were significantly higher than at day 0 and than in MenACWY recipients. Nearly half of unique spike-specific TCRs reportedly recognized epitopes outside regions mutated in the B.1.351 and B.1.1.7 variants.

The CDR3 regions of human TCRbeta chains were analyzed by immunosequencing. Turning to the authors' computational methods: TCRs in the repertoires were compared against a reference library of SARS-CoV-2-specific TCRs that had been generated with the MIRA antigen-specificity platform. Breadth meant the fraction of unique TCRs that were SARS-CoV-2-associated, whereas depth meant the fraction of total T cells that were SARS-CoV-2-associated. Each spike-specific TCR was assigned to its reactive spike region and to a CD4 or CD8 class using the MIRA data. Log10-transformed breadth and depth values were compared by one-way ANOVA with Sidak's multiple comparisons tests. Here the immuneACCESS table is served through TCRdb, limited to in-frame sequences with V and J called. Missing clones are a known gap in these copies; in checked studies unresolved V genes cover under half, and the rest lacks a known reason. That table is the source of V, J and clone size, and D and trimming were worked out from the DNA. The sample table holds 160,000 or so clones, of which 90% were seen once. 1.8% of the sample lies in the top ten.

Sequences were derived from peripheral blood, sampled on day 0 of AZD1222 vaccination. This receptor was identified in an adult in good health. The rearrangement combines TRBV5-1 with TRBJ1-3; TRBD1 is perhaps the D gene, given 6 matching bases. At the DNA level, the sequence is TGCGCCAGCAGGGAAGGGGGAACTGGAAACACCATATATTTT. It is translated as CASREGGTGNTIYF.